Following are 21 T cell receptor beta chains from one sample sequenced in a study of cytomegalovirus exposure and HLA in healthy donors. Only in-frame clones appear in the TCRdb table, and some are missing; sequencing was by immunoSEQ multiplex PCR. Here the sample spans around 66,000 clones, approximately 97% being singletons. Sample: PBMCs. The receptor set was obtained from a woman aged 18-35 years in good health and CMV-seropositive.

The chain uses TRBV5-8 and TRBJ2-1; 10 bases map to TRBD2. CDR1 SGHTS and CDR2 YDEGEE come from the germline V gene. J gave up 8 bases and V 2 bases, and 7 bases lay outside the gene matches. This CDR3 has 15 residues. The CDR3 sequence is CASSLTGTSVYEQFF. The CDR3 nucleotides read TGTGCCAGCAGCTTAACCGGGACTAGCGTCTATGAGCAGTTCTTC.

This clone was seen just once. The chain has TRBV30 and TRBJ2-1; 7 nucleotides align to TRBD1. Trimming cost V 5 bases and J 2 bases; bases outside gene matches: 9. CDR1 is GTSNPN and CDR2 is SVGIG in the germline V gene (reference sequence). This CDR3 contains 15 residues. The CDR3 bases are TGTGCCTGGCTAGGGGGCGGGCCCCCCTACAATGAGCAGTTCTTC. Its translation is CAWLGGGPPYNEQFF.

The chain recombines TRBV19 with TRBJ1-1; D unclear. The CDR3 totals 13 residues. Germline CDR1 is LNHDA and CDR2 is SQIVND (reference sequence). V lost 0 bases and J 1 base, leaving 3 bases between the germline ends. CDR3 region: CASSIDGNTEAFF. CDR3 nucleotides: TGTGCCAGTAGTATAGACGGGAACACTGAAGCTTTCTTT. The whole variable domain, remainder taken from reference TRBV19 and TRBJ1-1, is DGGITQSPKYLFRKEGQNVTLSCEQNLNHDAMYWYRQDPGQGLRLIYYSQIVNDFQKGDIAEGYSVSREKKESFPLTVTSAQKNPTAFYLCASSIDGNTEAFFGQGTRLTVV.

The chain links TRBV4-1 to TRBJ1-2, with a weak D call TRBD1 (6 bases). This CDR3 has 15 amino acids. CDR1 MGHRA and CDR2 YSYEKL come from the germline V gene. V gave up 3 bases and J gave up 3 bases, with 14 bases separating them. CDR3 coding DNA: TGCGCCAGCAGCCAGAGCAGGACAGAGGACTATGGCTACACCTTC. Translating it yields CASSQSRTEDYGYTF.

This chain links TRBV10-2 with TRBJ1-1; 12 bases are shared with TRBD1. V was clipped by 10 bases and J by 4 bases; unmatched bases: 1. CDR1 is WSHSY and CDR2 is SAAADI in the germline V gene. The CDR3 totals 12 residues. DNA for the CDR3: TGCGCCACGGGACAGGGGGCCACTGAAGCTTTCTTT. Encoded protein: CATGQGATEAFF.

CDR3 region: CATSGLQGNSYEQYF. CDR3 DNA: TGTGCCACCAGCGGATTACAGGGGAACTCCTACGAGCAGTACTTC. The chain combines TRBV15 with TRBJ2-7; 7 bases map to TRBD1. CDR1 and CDR2 from the germline V gene are LNHNV and YYDKDF (reference sequence). The CDR3 length is 15 residues. Trimming removed 5 bases from V and 0 bases from J; junction bases left unmatched: 7.

The chain combines TRBV13 with TRBJ1-1, with TRBD1 identical over 7 bases. CDR1 and CDR2 from the germline V gene are PRHDT and FYEKMQ (reference sequence). The CDR3 spans 13 residues. V was clipped by 5 bases and J by 3 bases; unmatched bases: 3. CDR3 DNA sequence: TGTGCCAGCAGCAGCCAGGGGGACACTGAAGCTTTCTTT. Amino acid sequence: CASSSQGDTEAFF.

The V and J genes are TRBV27 and TRBJ1-2; possibly TRBD1 for D (6 bases). This CDR3 has 12 residues. With 11 bases removed from V and 6 bases from J, the gap between germline ends came to 16 bases. CDR1 and CDR2 (germline): MNHEY, SMNVEV (reference sequence). This CDR3 is CAVIWGRNGYTF. The CDR3 nucleotides read TGTGCCGTGATATGGGGGCGGAATGGCTACACCTTC.

The J gene is TRBJ1-1, the V gene TRBV19; a weak D match, TRBD1 (6 bases). Germline CDR1 reads LNHDA; CDR2 reads SQIVND (reference sequence). Between the trimmed V and J ends, which lost 5 bases and 1 base, there was a span of 17 bases. The CDR3 contains 16 residues. The CDR3, as DNA: TGTGCCAGTAGTCGCGCCAGGGGATTGGGGAACACTGAAGCTTTCTTT. Its protein product is CASSRARGLGNTEAFF.

The chain has TRBV4-1 and TRBJ2-3; D remains ambiguous. Between the trimmed V and J ends, which lost 1 base and 1 base, there was a span of 9 bases. CDR3 size: 15 residues. The germline gives CDR1 MGHRA, CDR2 YSYEKL. CDR3 DNA: TGCGCCAGCAGCCAAGGCCAGGTGGGCACAGATACGCAGTATTTT. As protein: CASSQGQVGTDTQYF.

The chain carries TRBV4-1 and TRBJ1-3; D gene unclear. Trimming removed 0 bases at V and 0 bases at J, with 6 bases between. The germline CDR1 and CDR2 sequences are MGHRA and YSYEKL. The CDR3 length is 15 residues. The CDR3 spells CASSQESVSGNTIYF. CDR3 nucleotides: TGCGCCAGCAGCCAAGAGAGCGTCTCTGGAAACACCATATATTTT.

This chain connects TRBV28 to TRBJ2-1; 7 bases agree with TRBD2. Germline CDR1 reads MDHEN; CDR2 reads SYDVKM. V shed 5 bases, J shed 0 bases, and the junction held 10 bases outside the gene matches. CDR3 size: 17 residues. CDR3 nucleotide sequence: TGTGCCAGCAGTCCTCCCGGAGGCGGGAGCTCCTACAATGAGCAGTTCTTC. Protein product: CASSPPGGGSSYNEQFF.

This rearrangement joins TRBV4-1 to TRBJ2-7, with a possible D match to TRBD1 (6 bases). The V and J ends lost 0 bases and 2 bases respectively, with 26 bases between them. This CDR3 has 20 amino acids. Looked up from germline, CDR1 is MGHRA and CDR2 is YSYEKL. This chain's CDR3 is CASSQDHSGQPTFTPYEQYF. Here the CDR3 DNA reads TGCGCCAGCAGCCAAGACCACTCCGGACAGCCAACATTCACCCCCTACGAGCAGTACTTC.

The chain employs TRBV2 and TRBJ1-1; 10 bases line up with TRBD1. Germline CDR1 and CDR2: SNHLY and FYNNEI. CDR3 size: 16 residues. V shed 5 bases, J shed 1 base, and the junction held 7 bases outside the gene matches. CDR3 region: CASSPDRGRENTEAFF. The CDR3 region has the DNA TGTGCCAGCAGTCCCGACAGGGGGCGAGAGAACACTGAAGCTTTCTTT.

The gene calls are TRBV19 and TRBJ2-5, with TRBD1 matching 9 bases. Germline loops: CDR1 LNHDA, CDR2 SQIVND (reference sequence). V lost 3 bases to trimming and J lost 5 bases; unmatched junction nucleotides: 10. The CDR3 is 16 amino acids. The CDR3 region is CASSIVGTGLGETQYF. DNA of the CDR3: TGTGCCAGTAGTATTGTAGGGACAGGGCTAGGGGAGACCCAGTACTTC.

CDR3 bases: TGTGCCAGCAACAAACCGGGGGACACTGAAGCTTTCTTT. It yields the protein CASNKPGDTEAFF. The rearrangement uses TRBV6-5 and TRBJ1-1; a possible D gene is TRBD1 (5 bases). Per germline, CDR1 MNHEY and CDR2 SVGAGI. Trimming shortened V by 7 bases and J by 3 bases, and 12 bases separated the two germline ends. CDR3 size: 13 residues.

CDR3 in DNA: TGCGCCAGCAGCTTGGCCGGGTACGGGAGCGATGAGCAGTTCTTC. The encoded protein is CASSLAGYGSDEQFF. This chain joins TRBV5-1 and TRBJ2-1; weak D call: TRBD2 (6 bases). V was trimmed by 0 bases and J by 8 bases, leaving 15 bases between them. CDR3 length: 15 residues. Germline CDR1 SGHRS, CDR2 YFSETQ. Filled out from reference TRBV5-1 and TRBJ2-1, the complete variable domain reads KAGVTQTPRYLIKTRGQQVTLSCSPISGHRSVSWYQQTPGQGLQFLFEYFSETQRNKGNFPGRFSGRQFSNSRSEMNVSTLELGDSALYLCASSLAGYGSDEQFFGPGTRLTVL.

This chain links TRBV19 with TRBJ1-1; D is uncertain. The V gene's germline CDR1 is LNHDA and CDR2 SQIVND (reference sequence). V dropped 4 bases and J dropped 2 bases, with 17 bases sitting between them. The CDR3 runs to 16 residues. Here the CDR3 DNA reads TGTGCCAGTAGTAGTTTTGGAACAGAGCTCAACACTGAAGCTTTCTTT. It specifies CASSSFGTELNTEAFF.

This chain links TRBV6-6 with TRBJ2-2, with TRBD1 matching 9 bases. Germline V gene sequence: CDR1 MNHNY, CDR2 SVGAGI (reference sequence). V lost 8 bases and J lost 3; bases outside the gene matches: 4. The length of the CDR3 is 14 residues. Here the CDR3 DNA reads TGTGCCAGCGGGACAGGGTGGGACACCGGGGAGCTGTTTTTT. It specifies CASGTGWDTGELFF.

The chain carries TRBV6-5 and TRBJ2-7; 10 positions match TRBD1. From germline, CDR1 is MNHEY and CDR2 SVGAGI. Trimming at V came to 4 bases and at J to 4 bases, leaving 7 bases not matched to a gene. This CDR3 has 15 residues. The CDR3 nucleotides read TGTGCCAGCAGTTTGTACGGGACAGGGGAGTACGAGCAGTACTTC. Protein sequence: CASSLYGTGEYEQYF.

DNA for the CDR3: TGTGCCAGCAGCTTAGACGGACTAGCGGGAGAGACCCAGTACTTC. Its translation is CASSLDGLAGETQYF. This sequence joins TRBV7-9 and TRBJ2-5, with 11 nucleotides matching TRBD2. The length of the CDR3 is 15 residues. Germline V gene data show CDR1 as SEHNR and CDR2 as FQNEAQ (reference sequence). V was pared by 1 base and J by 4 bases, with 2 bases of the junction left unmatched.